Listed below are T cell receptor beta chains from one sample, sequenced in a study of blood T cells in healthy people across ages. Each CDR3 protein is one row after TCRdb ran MiXCR on the 5' RACE reads. This sample carries 1.5 million to 2 million distinct CDR3 sequences, 28% of them seen once, and the ten largest clones take around 7.7%. The sample consisted of blood. The receptors shown here come from a woman aged 25 to 39 in good health. The CDR3 runs from the conserved cysteine through the conserved F or W. The D gene is left open where the match is weak. Size tells how often a clone was seen (once, few, many) or the class of an expanded clone, and some rows leave it out.

CDR3: CASTSTGMKETQYF; DNA: TGTGCCAGCACCTCGACAGGCATGAAAGAGACCCAGTACTTC; D: -; size: -; V: TRBV2; J: TRBJ2-5
CDR3: CASRGLSGNYGYTF; DNA: TGTGCCAGCAGGGGGTTATCAGGGAACTATGGCTACACCTTC; D: -; size: -; V: TRBV12-3/TRBV12-4; J: TRBJ1-2
CDR3: CAISESPRDPCNF; DNA: TGTGCCATCAGTGAGTCTCCCCGGGACCCCTGTAACTTC; D: -; size: -; V: TRBV10-3; J: TRBJ2-1
CDR3: CASSTRVGYSYEQYF; DNA: TGTGCCAGCAGTACCCGAGTAGGGTACTCCTACGAGCAGTACTTC; D: -; size: few; V: TRBV27; J: TRBJ2-7
CDR3: CASSGGLANTYEQYF; DNA: TGTGCCAGCAGTGGAGGACTAGCGAATACCTACGAGCAGTACTTC; D: TRBD2; size: few; V: TRBV2; J: TRBJ2-7
CDR3: CATSSGTSGLGEQFF; DNA: TGTGCCACCAGTTCCGGGACTAGCGGTCTCGGGGAGCAGTTCTTC; D: TRBD2; size: few; V: TRBV24-1; J: TRBJ2-1
CDR3: CASSRHGEKLFF; DNA: TGTGCCAGCAGCCGACACGGGGAAAAACTGTTTTTT; D: -; size: -; V: TRBV7-2; J: TRBJ1-4
CDR3: CASSPRLAGEGDTQYF; DNA: TGTGCCAGCAGCCCTCGACTAGCGGGAGAGGGGGATACGCAGTATTTT; D: TRBD2; size: few; V: TRBV9; J: TRBJ2-3
CDR3: CAWRGRSTDTQYF; DNA: TGTGCCTGGAGGGGCAGGAGCACAGATACGCAGTATTTT; D: -; size: -; V: TRBV30; J: TRBJ2-3
CDR3: CASSVHEQFF; DNA: TGTGCCAGCAGTGTCCATGAGCAGTTCTTC; D: -; size: -; V: TRBV6-4; J: TRBJ2-1
CDR3: CASSQGSGEDTQYF; DNA: TGCGCCAGCAGCCAAGGGAGTGGGGAAGATACGCAGTATTTT; D: -; size: few; V: TRBV4-3; J: TRBJ2-3
CDR3: CASSPRGPPIGEQYF; DNA: TGTGCCAGCAGCCCCCGGGGGCCCCCCATCGGCGAGCAGTACTTC; D: -; size: -; V: TRBV18; J: TRBJ2-7
CDR3: CASSWQGPRGCYTF; DNA: TGTGCCAGCAGTTGGCAGGGACCGCGTGGGTGCTACACCTTC; D: -; size: few; V: TRBV28; J: TRBJ1-2
CDR3: CAISENTSDRQFF; DNA: TGTGCCATCAGTGAGAACACGTCTGATCGGCAGTTCTTC; D: -; size: few; V: TRBV10-3; J: TRBJ2-1
CDR3: CASSKAGTQETQYF; DNA: TGTGCCAGCAGCAAAGCCGGGACACAAGAGACCCAGTACTTC; D: -; size: -; V: TRBV7-6; J: TRBJ2-5
CDR3: CASSSKVGGNQPQHF; DNA: TGTGCCAGCAGCTCTAAGGTGGGGGGCAATCAGCCCCAGCATTTT; D: -; size: -; V: TRBV7-2; J: TRBJ1-5
CDR3: CSVEDVQGAPSYEQYF; DNA: TGCAGCGTTGAAGATGTACAGGGGGCCCCTTCCTACGAGCAGTACTTC; D: TRBD1; size: many; V: TRBV29-1; J: TRBJ2-7
CDR3: CASSYPGAWGQPQHF; DNA: TGTGCCAGCAGTTATCCCGGGGCCTGGGGTCAGCCCCAGCATTTT; D: -; size: few; V: TRBV6-2/TRBV6-3; J: TRBJ1-5
CDR3: CASSLASSHEQFF; DNA: TGTGCCAGCAGCTTAGCTTCCAGTCATGAGCAGTTCTTC; D: -; size: -; V: TRBV7-7; J: TRBJ2-1
CDR3: CASGHGSPLHF; DNA: TGTGCCAGCGGGCACGGGTCACCCCTCCACTTT; D: -; size: -; V: TRBV6-1; J: TRBJ1-6
CDR3: CASSLTRLNEQFF; DNA: TGCGCCAGCAGCCTGACTAGACTCAATGAGCAGTTCTTC; D: -; size: -; V: TRBV4-3; J: TRBJ2-1
CDR3: CSVHRAGGPGDEQFF; DNA: TGCAGCGTCCACAGAGCGGGAGGGCCGGGGGATGAGCAGTTCTTC; D: TRBD2; size: few; V: TRBV29-1; J: TRBJ2-1
CDR3: CASSEPGINSPLHF; DNA: TGTGCCAGCAGTGAGCCAGGGATCAATTCACCCCTCCACTTT; D: -; size: -; V: TRBV6-1; J: TRBJ1-6
CDR3: CAEGTSYNEQFF; DNA: TGTGCCGAGGGGACCTCCTACAATGAGCAGTTCTTC; D: -; size: -; V: TRBV2; J: TRBJ2-1
CDR3: CAWSQGVMNTEAFF; DNA: TGTGCCTGGAGTCAGGGCGTCATGAACACTGAAGCTTTCTTT; D: -; size: -; V: TRBV30; J: TRBJ1-1